Listed below are T cell receptor beta chains from one sample, sequenced in a study of cytotoxic CD8 clonotypes in ibrutinib-treated CLL. Only in-frame clones appear in the TCRdb table, and some are missing; sequencing was by immunoSEQ multiplex PCR. The sample holds just over 200,000 clones; more than 70% are singletons and the top ten take roughly 11%. The source was PBMCs, collected after 12 months of ibrutinib treatment. These receptors were taken from a human donor with chronic lymphocytic leukemia. Each CDR3 is given with its conserved first and last residue. D genes are given only for firm matches. A row's size may be missing; if present it is once, few, many or a size class.

CDR3 DNA: TGCGCCAGCAGCAGGACTAGCGGGAGCCCAGATACGCAGTATTTT
CDR3 protein: CASSRTSGSPDTQYF
clone size: -
J gene: TRBJ2-3
CDR3 length: 15
D gene: TRBD2
V gene: TRBV5-1

CDR3 DNA: TGTGCCAGCAGCTTAGCCCCCAATGAGCAGTTCTTC
CDR3 protein: CASSLAPNEQFF
clone size: -
J gene: TRBJ2-1
CDR3 length: 12
D gene: -
V gene: TRBV7-9

CDR3 DNA: TGTGCCAGCAGCTCCCCCCCGGGACAGGGGTTCTACGAGCAGTACTTC
CDR3 protein: CASSSPPGQGFYEQYF
clone size: -
J gene: TRBJ2-7
CDR3 length: 16
D gene: TRBD1
V gene: TRBV5-4

CDR3 DNA: TGTGCCAGCAGTCCACGACAGGGGACCCCCTACGAGCAGTACTTC
CDR3 protein: CASSPRQGTPYEQYF
clone size: -
J gene: TRBJ2-7
CDR3 length: 15
D gene: TRBD1
V gene: TRBV28

CDR3 DNA: TGTGCCAGCGGCCGACAGGGGGCCCTATCAAATCAGCCCCAGCATTTT
CDR3 protein: CASGRQGALSNQPQHF
clone size: -
J gene: TRBJ1-5
CDR3 length: 16
D gene: TRBD1
V gene: TRBV27

CDR3 DNA: TGTGCCAGCAGATCCTGGTGGGGCGCGGAGAGCCTAAGCTCCTACAATGAGCAGTTCTTC
CDR3 protein: CASRSWWGAESLSSYNEQFF
clone size: -
J gene: TRBJ2-1
CDR3 length: 20
D gene: -
V gene: TRBV27

CDR3 DNA: TGTGCCAGCAGCAGCCTGTACCAAGAGACCCAGTACTTC
CDR3 protein: CASSSLYQETQYF
clone size: -
J gene: TRBJ2-5
CDR3 length: 13
D gene: -
V gene: TRBV19

CDR3 DNA: TGTGCCAGCTCATCGGAGGTCATAGCTAGGGGACCCTACGAGCAGTACTTC
CDR3 protein: CASSSEVIARGPYEQYF
clone size: -
J gene: TRBJ2-7
CDR3 length: 17
D gene: -
V gene: TRBV18

CDR3 DNA: TGTGCCAGCAGTCTCGACAGCTACAATGAGCAGTTCTTC
CDR3 protein: CASSLDSYNEQFF
clone size: -
J gene: TRBJ2-1
CDR3 length: 13
D gene: -
V gene: TRBV28

CDR3 DNA: TGTGCCAGCAGTTTTGGGCAGGGTAGCCAGCCCCAGCATTTT
CDR3 protein: CASSFGQGSQPQHF
clone size: -
J gene: TRBJ1-5
CDR3 length: 14
D gene: -
V gene: TRBV28

CDR3 DNA: TGTGCCAGCAGTGAGTCCGGCCATGAGCAGTTCTTC
CDR3 protein: CASSESGHEQFF
clone size: few
J gene: TRBJ2-1
CDR3 length: 12
D gene: -
V gene: TRBV6-1

CDR3 DNA: TGTGCCAGCAGCCTCGTTAAGCGGACTGAAGCTTTCTTT
CDR3 protein: CASSLVKRTEAFF
clone size: -
J gene: TRBJ1-1
CDR3 length: 13
D gene: -
V gene: TRBV11-2

CDR3 DNA: TGTGCCAGCAGCCAAGATCTTGGCGACTATGGCTACACCTTC
CDR3 protein: CASSQDLGDYGYTF
clone size: -
J gene: TRBJ1-2
CDR3 length: 14
D gene: -
V gene: TRBV4-2

CDR3 DNA: TGTGCCAGCAGCCAAGAGGGACTAGCGGGAGGCACAGATACGCAGTATTTT
CDR3 protein: CASSQEGLAGGTDTQYF
clone size: few
J gene: TRBJ2-3
CDR3 length: 17
D gene: TRBD2
V gene: TRBV14

CDR3 DNA: TGCAGCGTTGTGGTCCTAGCGGGCCAGAGCTCCTACAATGAGCAGTTCTTC
CDR3 protein: CSVVVLAGQSSYNEQFF
clone size: -
J gene: TRBJ2-1
CDR3 length: 17
D gene: TRBD2
V gene: TRBV29-1

CDR3 DNA: TGTGCCACCAGCAGAGTAGAGAGAGGGGAGTCCTACGAGCAGTACTTC
CDR3 protein: CATSRVERGESYEQYF
clone size: -
J gene: TRBJ2-7
CDR3 length: 16
D gene: -
V gene: TRBV15

CDR3 DNA: TGTGCCAGCAGCCTCATAGAGGGGGTTTTGGATACGCAGTATTTT
CDR3 protein: CASSLIEGVLDTQYF
clone size: -
J gene: TRBJ2-3
CDR3 length: 15
D gene: -
V gene: TRBV5-6

CDR3 DNA: TGTGCCAGCAGCTTATCCTCTGGAAACACCATATATTTT
CDR3 protein: CASSLSSGNTIYF
clone size: -
J gene: TRBJ1-3
CDR3 length: 13
D gene: -
V gene: TRBV7-6

CDR3 DNA: TGTGCCAGCCGGACTAGCGGGAGGAATGAGCAGTTCTTC
CDR3 protein: CASRTSGRNEQFF
clone size: few
J gene: TRBJ2-1
CDR3 length: 13
D gene: TRBD2
V gene: TRBV2

CDR3 DNA: TGCGCCAGCAGCGAAGGGGTGGGGACTGAAGCTTTCTTT
CDR3 protein: CASSEGVGTEAFF
clone size: -
J gene: TRBJ1-1
CDR3 length: 13
D gene: -
V gene: TRBV5-1

CDR3 DNA: TGTGCCAGCAGTTTATGGGGATCCGAGCAGTACTTC
CDR3 protein: CASSLWGSEQYF
clone size: -
J gene: TRBJ2-7
CDR3 length: 12
D gene: -
V gene: TRBV28

CDR3 DNA: TGCGCCAGCAGCCCGACTAGCGGGGGGAGGGGTGAGCAGTTCTTC
CDR3 protein: CASSPTSGGRGEQFF
clone size: -
J gene: TRBJ2-1
CDR3 length: 15
D gene: TRBD2
V gene: TRBV5-1

CDR3 DNA: TGTGCCGGAACTGGGGGATTAAACACTGAAGCTTTCTTT
CDR3 protein: CAGTGGLNTEAFF
clone size: -
J gene: TRBJ1-1
CDR3 length: 13
D gene: -
V gene: TRBV18

CDR3 DNA: TGTGCCAGCAGGGGGTTGAAGACAGATACGCAGTATTTT
CDR3 protein: CASRGLKTDTQYF
clone size: -
J gene: TRBJ2-3
CDR3 length: 13
D gene: -
V gene: TRBV6-5

CDR3 DNA: TGTGCCAGCAGAACCCGGGCCCCCCCCGAGCAGTACTTC
CDR3 protein: CASRTRAPPEQYF
clone size: -
J gene: TRBJ2-7
CDR3 length: 13
D gene: -
V gene: TRBV28

CDR3 DNA: TGTGCCACCAGCAGGCCGCCCACCGATACGCAGTATTTT
CDR3 protein: CATSRPPTDTQYF
clone size: -
J gene: TRBJ2-3
CDR3 length: 13
D gene: -
V gene: TRBV15

CDR3 DNA: TGTGCCACCTACCAGATGTCCCCTGGGGCCAACGTCCTGACTTTC
CDR3 protein: CATYQMSPGANVLTF
clone size: -
J gene: TRBJ2-6
CDR3 length: 15
D gene: -
V gene: TRBV14

CDR3 DNA: TGTGCCAGCAGCAAAGACGAGAGGAACCATGGACTTCACAATGAGCAGTTCTTC
CDR3 protein: CASSKDERNHGLHNEQFF
clone size: -
J gene: TRBJ2-1
CDR3 length: 18
D gene: -
V gene: TRBV21-1

CDR3 DNA: TGTGCCAGCAGCTTGGATCGTGGCCTCGAGCAGTACTTC
CDR3 protein: CASSLDRGLEQYF
clone size: -
J gene: TRBJ2-7
CDR3 length: 13
D gene: -
V gene: TRBV5-8

CDR3 DNA: TGTGCCAGCTCCCCTCCAATCCACAGGGACACTGAAGCTTTCTTT
CDR3 protein: CASSPPIHRDTEAFF
clone size: once
J gene: TRBJ1-1
CDR3 length: 15
D gene: -
V gene: TRBV18

CDR3 DNA: TGTGCCAGCAGTCCGAAAGGGCCGACAGTACAAGAGACCCAGTACTTC
CDR3 protein: CASSPKGPTVQETQYF
clone size: -
J gene: TRBJ2-5
CDR3 length: 16
D gene: -
V gene: TRBV5-4

CDR3 DNA: TGCAGCGTTGATAAGGGTAGCTCTGGAAACACCATATATTTT
CDR3 protein: CSVDKGSSGNTIYF
clone size: -
J gene: TRBJ1-3
CDR3 length: 14
D gene: -
V gene: TRBV29-1

CDR3 DNA: TGTGCCAGCAGCCACTACGGGGGGAGCTCCTACAATGAGCAGTTCTTC
CDR3 protein: CASSHYGGSSYNEQFF
clone size: once
J gene: TRBJ2-1
CDR3 length: 16
D gene: TRBD2
V gene: TRBV14

CDR3 DNA: TGTGCCAGCGTGTTTGGGGGCTACACTGAAGCTTTCTTT
CDR3 protein: CASVFGGYTEAFF
clone size: -
J gene: TRBJ1-1
CDR3 length: 13
D gene: -
V gene: TRBV2

CDR3 DNA: TGCGCCAGCAGCCAAGACCTCCGACAGGTCCTACTTATCGACGAGCAGTACTTC
CDR3 protein: CASSQDLRQVLLIDEQYF
clone size: -
J gene: TRBJ2-7
CDR3 length: 18
D gene: -
V gene: TRBV4-1

CDR3 DNA: TGTGCCAGCAGTCCCCGGACAGGGGGAATGGGCTTTGGCTACACCTTC
CDR3 protein: CASSPRTGGMGFGYTF
clone size: -
J gene: TRBJ1-2
CDR3 length: 16
D gene: TRBD1
V gene: TRBV27

CDR3 DNA: TGTGCCAGCAGCTTAGTTGGCGGGAGGGGGTCTGAGCAGTTCTTC
CDR3 protein: CASSLVGGRGSEQFF
clone size: -
J gene: TRBJ2-1
CDR3 length: 15
D gene: TRBD2
V gene: TRBV7-9

CDR3 DNA: TGCAGCGTTCAACGGACCGGTTGGAGTACAACTAATGAAAAACTGTTTTTT
CDR3 protein: CSVQRTGWSTTNEKLFF
clone size: once
J gene: TRBJ1-4
CDR3 length: 17
D gene: -
V gene: TRBV29-1

CDR3 DNA: TGTGCCAGCAGCTTATACTCCTATAATTCACCCCTCCACTTT
CDR3 protein: CASSLYSYNSPLHF
clone size: -
J gene: TRBJ1-6
CDR3 length: 14
D gene: -
V gene: TRBV7-3

CDR3 DNA: TGCGCCAGCAGCGCCGGCGGACAGGGCAACTATGGCTACACCTTC
CDR3 protein: CASSAGGQGNYGYTF
clone size: -
J gene: TRBJ1-2
CDR3 length: 15
D gene: TRBD1
V gene: TRBV5-1

CDR3 DNA: TGTGCCAGCAGCTCTAGCGCCGGACTAAGATCCTACGAGCAGTACTTC
CDR3 protein: CASSSSAGLRSYEQYF
clone size: -
J gene: TRBJ2-7
CDR3 length: 16
D gene: -
V gene: TRBV7-6

CDR3 DNA: TGCGCCAGCAGCTTTGCACCGGGACAGGGACCTGAAGCTTTCTTT
CDR3 protein: CASSFAPGQGPEAFF
clone size: -
J gene: TRBJ1-1
CDR3 length: 15
D gene: TRBD1
V gene: TRBV5-1

CDR3 DNA: TGTGCCAGCAGTGAAGCTCGGGACAATGTCCGCTACACCTTC
CDR3 protein: CASSEARDNVRYTF
clone size: few
J gene: TRBJ1-2
CDR3 length: 14
D gene: -
V gene: TRBV2

CDR3 DNA: TGTGCCAGCAGCTTAGGGCGGGACAGGGTTGGCGAGCAGTACTTC
CDR3 protein: CASSLGRDRVGEQYF
clone size: -
J gene: TRBJ2-7
CDR3 length: 15
D gene: TRBD1
V gene: TRBV7-9

CDR3 DNA: TGTGCCTGGAGTCTCGGACAGAAAGAGACCCAGTACTTC
CDR3 protein: CAWSLGQKETQYF
clone size: -
J gene: TRBJ2-5
CDR3 length: 13
D gene: -
V gene: TRBV30

CDR3 DNA: TGTGCCAGCAGCAGACTAGCGCAAAGCTCCTACAATGAGCAGTTCTTC
CDR3 protein: CASSRLAQSSYNEQFF
clone size: -
J gene: TRBJ2-1
CDR3 length: 16
D gene: TRBD2
V gene: TRBV7-8

CDR3 DNA: TGTGCCAGCTCACCACCGGTATCGACGGACAATGAAAAACTGTTTTTT
CDR3 protein: CASSPPVSTDNEKLFF
clone size: -
J gene: TRBJ1-4
CDR3 length: 16
D gene: -
V gene: TRBV18

CDR3 DNA: TGTGCCAGCAGCTCAACCCGGGGGGCCACAGATACGCAGTATTTT
CDR3 protein: CASSSTRGATDTQYF
clone size: -
J gene: TRBJ2-3
CDR3 length: 15
D gene: -
V gene: TRBV7-9

CDR3 DNA: TGTGCCAGTAGTAGTCAGGTGTCGACTGAAGCTTTCTTT
CDR3 protein: CASSSQVSTEAFF
clone size: -
J gene: TRBJ1-1
CDR3 length: 13
D gene: -
V gene: TRBV19

CDR3 DNA: TGTGCTAGCAGCCAGGGACTAGCGGGGCAGGTAGAGACCCAGTACTTC
CDR3 protein: CASSQGLAGQVETQYF
clone size: -
J gene: TRBJ2-5
CDR3 length: 16
D gene: TRBD2
V gene: TRBV7-7

CDR3 DNA: TGTGCCAGCAGCGTAGGAGGGGGGCAGGAGGACGAGCAGTACTTC
CDR3 protein: CASSVGGGQEDEQYF
clone size: -
J gene: TRBJ2-7
CDR3 length: 15
D gene: -
V gene: TRBV9

CDR3 DNA: TGTGCCAGCAGAGACCCCGGGACAGGGAACTATGGCTACACCTTC
CDR3 protein: CASRDPGTGNYGYTF
clone size: -
J gene: TRBJ1-2
CDR3 length: 15
D gene: TRBD1
V gene: TRBV6-1

CDR3 DNA: TGCGCCAGCAGGGGGGTCGGGGGGAGGTCCTACAATGAGCAGTTCTTC
CDR3 protein: CASRGVGGRSYNEQFF
clone size: -
J gene: TRBJ2-1
CDR3 length: 16
D gene: TRBD2
V gene: TRBV4-1

CDR3 DNA: TGTGCCAGCAGTCCCTCGTGGCGGGGGGGTTTACCCAATGAGCAGTTCTTC
CDR3 protein: CASSPSWRGGLPNEQFF
clone size: -
J gene: TRBJ2-1
CDR3 length: 17
D gene: TRBD2
V gene: TRBV27

CDR3 DNA: TGCGCCAGCAGCCAAGATCCGGGGCAGTTTTACCAGCCCCAGCATTTT
CDR3 protein: CASSQDPGQFYQPQHF
clone size: few
J gene: TRBJ1-5
CDR3 length: 16
D gene: -
V gene: TRBV4-1

CDR3 DNA: TGTGCCAGCAGCCGAGACCCCGAGACCCAGTACTTC
CDR3 protein: CASSRDPETQYF
clone size: once
J gene: TRBJ2-5
CDR3 length: 12
D gene: -
V gene: TRBV7-6

CDR3 DNA: TGTGCTAGCAGCCCCCGGGTGGGGGGCCGCTATGAGCAGTTCTTC
CDR3 protein: CASSPRVGGRYEQFF
clone size: -
J gene: TRBJ2-1
CDR3 length: 15
D gene: -
V gene: TRBV7-7

CDR3 DNA: TGTGCCGTCCCGGGACAGGGGGCCGGGGGCACTGAAGCTTTCTTT
CDR3 protein: CAVPGQGAGGTEAFF
clone size: -
J gene: TRBJ1-1
CDR3 length: 15
D gene: TRBD1
V gene: TRBV25-1

CDR3 DNA: TGTGCCAGCAGTGAAACGTCTTGGGCCGAAAATGAAAAACTGTTTTTT
CDR3 protein: CASSETSWAENEKLFF
clone size: -
J gene: TRBJ1-4
CDR3 length: 16
D gene: -
V gene: TRBV6-1